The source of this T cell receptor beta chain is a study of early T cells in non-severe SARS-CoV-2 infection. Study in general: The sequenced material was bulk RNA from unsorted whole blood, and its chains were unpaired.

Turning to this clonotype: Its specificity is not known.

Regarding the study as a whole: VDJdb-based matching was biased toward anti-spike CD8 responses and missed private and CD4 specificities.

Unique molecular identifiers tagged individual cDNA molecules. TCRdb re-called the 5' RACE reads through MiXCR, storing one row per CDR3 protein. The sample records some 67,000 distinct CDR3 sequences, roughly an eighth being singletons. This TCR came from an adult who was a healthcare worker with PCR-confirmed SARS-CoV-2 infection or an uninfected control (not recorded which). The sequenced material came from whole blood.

The chain's CDR3 is CASSEGGKETQYF. The CDR3 bases are TGTGCCAGCAGTGAGGGGGGGAAAGAGACCCAGTACTTC. The rearrangement links TRBV2 to TRBJ2-5; 7 bases match TRBD2. The junction had 1 base not matched to a gene; V was cut back by 3 bases and J by 3 bases. The CDR3 has 13 amino acids. Germline V gives CDR1 SNHLY, CDR2 FYNNEI. Full variable domain (outside the CDR3, taken from reference TRBV2 and TRBJ2-5): EPEVTQTPSHQVTQMGQEVILRCVPISNHLYFYWYRQILGQKVEFLVSFYNNEISEKSEIFDDQFSVERPDGSNFTLKIRSTKLEDSAMYFCASSEGGKETQYFGPGTRLLVL.